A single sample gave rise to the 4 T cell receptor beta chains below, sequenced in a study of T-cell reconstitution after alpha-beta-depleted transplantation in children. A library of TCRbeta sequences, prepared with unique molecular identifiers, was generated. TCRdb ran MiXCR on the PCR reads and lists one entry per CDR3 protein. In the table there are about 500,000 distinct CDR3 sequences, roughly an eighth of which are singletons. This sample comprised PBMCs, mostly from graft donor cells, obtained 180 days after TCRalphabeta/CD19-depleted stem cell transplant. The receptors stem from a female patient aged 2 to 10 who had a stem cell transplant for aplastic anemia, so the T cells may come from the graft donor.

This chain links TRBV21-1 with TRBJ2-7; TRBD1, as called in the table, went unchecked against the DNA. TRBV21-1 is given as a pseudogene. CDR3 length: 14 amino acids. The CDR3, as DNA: TGTGCCAGCAGCAACCTTAGGGGGGATTACGAGCAGTACTTC. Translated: CASSNLRGDYEQYF.

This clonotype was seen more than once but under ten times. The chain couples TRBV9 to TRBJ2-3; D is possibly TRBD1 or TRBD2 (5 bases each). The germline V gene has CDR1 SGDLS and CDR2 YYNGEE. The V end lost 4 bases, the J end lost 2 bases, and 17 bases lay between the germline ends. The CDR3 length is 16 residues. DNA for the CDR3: TGTGCCAGCAGCTTTCGACGGAGAGGGGACACAGATACGCAGTATTTT. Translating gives CASSFRRRGDTDTQYF.

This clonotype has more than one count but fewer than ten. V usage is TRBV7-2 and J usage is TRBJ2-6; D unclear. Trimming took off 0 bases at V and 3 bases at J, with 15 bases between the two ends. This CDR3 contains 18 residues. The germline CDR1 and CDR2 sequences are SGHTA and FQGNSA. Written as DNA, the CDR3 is TGTGCCAGCAGCTTAGCGGCAGAAAATTTAGTTGGGGCCAACGTCCTGACTTTC. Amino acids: CASSLAAENLVGANVLTF.

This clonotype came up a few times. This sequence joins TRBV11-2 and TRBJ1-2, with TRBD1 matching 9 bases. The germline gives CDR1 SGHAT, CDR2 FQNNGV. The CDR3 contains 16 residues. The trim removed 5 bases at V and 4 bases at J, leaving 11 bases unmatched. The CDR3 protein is CASSLRTGAFSYGYTF. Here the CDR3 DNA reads TGTGCCAGCAGCCTTCGGACAGGGGCCTTTTCCTATGGCTACACCTTC.